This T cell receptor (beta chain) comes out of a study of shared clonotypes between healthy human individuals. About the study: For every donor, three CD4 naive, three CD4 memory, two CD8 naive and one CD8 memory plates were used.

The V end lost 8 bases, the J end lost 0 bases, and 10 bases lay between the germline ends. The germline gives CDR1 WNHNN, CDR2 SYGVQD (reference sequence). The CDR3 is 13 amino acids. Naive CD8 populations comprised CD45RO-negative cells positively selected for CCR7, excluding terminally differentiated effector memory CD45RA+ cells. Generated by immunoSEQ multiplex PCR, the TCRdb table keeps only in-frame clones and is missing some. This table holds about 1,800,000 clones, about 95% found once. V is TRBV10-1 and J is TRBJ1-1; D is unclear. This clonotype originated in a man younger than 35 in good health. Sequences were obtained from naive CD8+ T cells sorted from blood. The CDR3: CASSLDLNTEAFF. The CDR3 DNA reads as TGCGCCAGCTCCTTGGATTTGAACACTGAAGCTTTCTTT.